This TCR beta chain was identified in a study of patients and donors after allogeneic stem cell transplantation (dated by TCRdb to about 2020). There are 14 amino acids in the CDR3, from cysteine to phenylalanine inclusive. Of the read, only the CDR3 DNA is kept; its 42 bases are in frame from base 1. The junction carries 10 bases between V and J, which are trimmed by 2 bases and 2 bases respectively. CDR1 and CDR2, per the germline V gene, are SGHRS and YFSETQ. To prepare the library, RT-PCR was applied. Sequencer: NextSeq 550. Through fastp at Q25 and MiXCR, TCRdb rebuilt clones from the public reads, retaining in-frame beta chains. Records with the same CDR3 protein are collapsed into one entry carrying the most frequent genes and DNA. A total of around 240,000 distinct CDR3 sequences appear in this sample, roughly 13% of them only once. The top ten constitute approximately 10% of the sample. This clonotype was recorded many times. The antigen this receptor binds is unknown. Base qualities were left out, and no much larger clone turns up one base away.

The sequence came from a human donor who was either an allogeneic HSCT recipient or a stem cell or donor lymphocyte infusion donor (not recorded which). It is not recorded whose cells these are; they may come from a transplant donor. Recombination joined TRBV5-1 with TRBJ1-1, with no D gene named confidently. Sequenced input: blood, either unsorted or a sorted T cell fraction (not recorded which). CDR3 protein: CASSFRPGNTEAFF. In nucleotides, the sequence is TGCGCCAGCAGCTTCCGACCGGGAAACACTGAAGCTTTCTTT. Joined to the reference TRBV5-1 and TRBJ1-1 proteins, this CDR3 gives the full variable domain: KAGVTQTPRYLIKTRGQQVTLSCSPISGHRSVSWYQQTPGQGLQFLFEYFSETQRNKGNFPGRFSGRQFSNSRSEMNVSTLELGDSALYLCASSFRPGNTEAFFGQGTRLTVV.